These T cell receptor beta chains were read from a single sample in a study of T cells in Graves' hyperthyroidism and ophthalmopathy. TCRdb independently ran MiXCR on the multiplex PCR reads; one entry per CDR3 protein. The table lists roughly 290,000 distinct CDR3 sequences, roughly an eighth of them singletons. What was sequenced was blood. The receptors here all came from a woman aged 40 to 50 with Graves' hyperthyroidism. Both conserved end residues are part of each CDR3. The D gene is left open where the match is weak. Clone size is stated in some rows and not others, as once, few, many or a class when expanded.

abundance,j_gene,len,d_gene,v_gene,CDR3nt,CDR3aa
many,TRBJ2-5,14,.,TRBV6-5,TGTGCCAGCAGTTACTCTGGGGGCTGGGAGACCCAGTACTTC,CASSYSGGWETQYF
many,TRBJ1-2,14,.,TRBV11-2,TGTGCCAGCAGCTCGTCCTCGGGAAACTATGGCTACACCTTC,CASSSSSGNYGYTF
many,TRBJ2-3,12,TRBD2,TRBV6-1,TGTGCCAGCAGCCTGGGGACTAGCTCGCAGTATTTT,CASSLGTSSQYF
many,TRBJ2-3,16,.,TRBV4-2,TGTGCCAGCAGCCAAGACGGGGTGCAGCGCACAGATACGCAGTATTTT,CASSQDGVQRTDTQYF
many,TRBJ1-1,12,.,TRBV28,TGTGCCAGCAGGCTAATGAACACTGAAGCTTTCTTT,CASRLMNTEAFF
few,TRBJ1-5,17,TRBD1,TRBV19,TGTGCCAGTAGTATATATTTCGCCGGACAGGGCGGGCAGCCCCAGCATTTT,CASSIYFAGQGGQPQHF
many,TRBJ2-2,13,TRBD2,TRBV20-1,TGCAGTGCCGCTAGCGGGAGCAACGGGGAGCTGTTTTTT,CSAASGSNGELFF
few,TRBJ2-5,15,TRBD2,TRBV2,TGTGCCAGCGGCAGACTAGCGGGAGGGGGAGAGACCCAGTACTTC,CASGRLAGGGETQYF
many,TRBJ1-4,15,.,TRBV5-1,TGCGCCAGCAGCCCTGGCAGTGCAACTAATGAAAAACTGTTTTTT,CASSPGSATNEKLFF
many,TRBJ1-1,13,.,TRBV20-1,TGCAGTGCTAGAGATTCAGGGGACACTGAAGCTTTCTTT,CSARDSGDTEAFF
many,TRBJ2-7,14,.,TRBV28,TGTGCCAGCAGTTTGGGTAATAGCCCCTACGAGCAGTACTTC,CASSLGNSPYEQYF
many,TRBJ1-1,15,.,TRBV20-1,TGCAGTGCTAGAGACCCGTCCGGCCCGGAGACTGAAGCTTTCTTT,CSARDPSGPETEAFF
.,TRBJ2-7,13,TRBD2,TRBV2,TGTGCCAGCAGCTTAGCGGGAAACTACGAGCAGTACTTC,CASSLAGNYEQYF
many,TRBJ1-2,13,.,TRBV3-1,TGTGCCAGCAGCCAAGATCGGGAAGTCGGCTACACCTTC,CASSQDREVGYTF
few,TRBJ1-3,14,.,TRBV5-1,TGCGCCAGCAGCTCTGGGGGCACTGGAAACACCATATATTTT,CASSSGGTGNTIYF
.,TRBJ2-5,16,.,TRBV5-4,TGTGCCAGCAGCTCGGTCCTAGTAGGTCCCATGGGGACCCAGTACTTC,CASSSVLVGPMGTQYF
many,TRBJ1-2,14,.,TRBV3-1,TGTGCCAGCAGCCAAGTCGGACTGGGCTATGGCTACACCTTC,CASSQVGLGYGYTF
many,TRBJ2-4,15,.,TRBV27,TGTGCCAGCAGTTTATGGAGCGGAGGAGGGAACATTCAGTACTTC,CASSLWSGGGNIQYF
many,TRBJ2-1,17,TRBD2,TRBV6-1,TGTGCCAGCAGCCCCTGGGCTAGCGGGCCCAAATACAATGAGCAGTTCTTC,CASSPWASGPKYNEQFF
many,TRBJ2-3,15,.,TRBV12-3/TRBV12-4,TGTGCCAGCAGTTCGCCAGGGAAAAGCACAGATACGCAGTATTTT,CASSSPGKSTDTQYF
.,TRBJ2-1,18,TRBD2,TRBV24-1,TGTGCCACCAGTGATCCTGGACTAGCGTCCCTCTTCGGGAATGAGCAGTTCTTC,CATSDPGLASLFGNEQFF
many,TRBJ1-1,16,.,TRBV13,TGTGCCAGCAGCAGGCGACAGATTACGGGGAACACTGAAGCTTTCTTT,CASSRRQITGNTEAFF
.,TRBJ2-7,14,.,TRBV18,TGTGCCAGCTCACCAGCCAGGAACCACTACGAGCAGTACTTC,CASSPARNHYEQYF
.,TRBJ2-5,13,TRBD1,TRBV10-3,TGTGCCATCAGTGAGAGGGGGCGAGAGACCCAGTACTTC,CAISERGRETQYF
many,TRBJ1-1,13,.,TRBV12-5,TGTGCTAGTGGCCTCGGGGGGAACACTGAAGCTTTCTTT,CASGLGGNTEAFF
.,TRBJ1-2,10,.,TRBV20-1,TGCAGTGCTCCCAAAACTGGCTACACCTTC,CSAPKTGYTF
.,TRBJ1-3,15,.,TRBV19,TGTGCCAGTGCTCGGGACATCGACTCTGGAAACACCATATATTTT,CASARDIDSGNTIYF
few,TRBJ2-7,15,TRBD1,TRBV6-1,TGTGCCAGCACCGGTGGACAGGGGCAAGACTACGAGCAGTACTTC,CASTGGQGQDYEQYF
many,TRBJ2-7,10,.,TRBV24-1,TGTGCCCCGGTCTATTCAGAGCAGTACTTC,CAPVYSEQYF
many,TRBJ2-5,13,.,TRBV28,TGTGCCAGCAGTTTGGGGCGGATTGAGACCCAGTACTTC,CASSLGRIETQYF
many,TRBJ2-7,14,.,TRBV7-9,TGTGCCAGCAGCCCGACAGCGGTCCCCTACGAGCAGTACTTC,CASSPTAVPYEQYF
few,TRBJ2-2,15,.,TRBV20-1,TGCAGTGCACGAAGGCGGGGACAAATAGCCGGGGAGCTGTTTTTT,CSARRRGQIAGELFF
many,TRBJ2-1,18,TRBD2,TRBV5-1,TGCGCCAGCAGCCGGGGACTAGCGGGAGCGGGCTCCTACAATGAGCAGTTCTTC,CASSRGLAGAGSYNEQFF
many,TRBJ1-6,18,.,TRBV11-2,TGTGCCAGCAGCTTAGAGGTCTATTCGGCTGAGAGTTTTTCACCCCTCCACTTT,CASSLEVYSAESFSPLHF
many,TRBJ2-1,14,TRBD2,TRBV29-1,TGCAGCGGCGCCGGGACTAGCGGGAGTCACGAGCAGTTCTTC,CSGAGTSGSHEQFF
many,TRBJ1-2,13,.,TRBV29-1,TGCAGCGTCAGGTCCCTGAAGGGCTATGGCTACACCTTC,CSVRSLKGYGYTF
many,TRBJ1-6,12,.,TRBV28,TGTGCCAGCAGTTCAGGGGATTCACCCCTCCACTTT,CASSSGDSPLHF
many,TRBJ2-5,14,.,TRBV19,TGTGCCAGTAGGGAAACCGGGACGGGAGAGACCCAGTACTTC,CASRETGTGETQYF
many,TRBJ1-1,14,.,TRBV20-1,TGCAGTGCTAGGACTTTAGATGGGGACACTGAAGCTTTCTTT,CSARTLDGDTEAFF
many,TRBJ2-3,11,.,TRBV2,TGTGCCAGCACCAACACAGATACGCAGTATTTT,CASTNTDTQYF